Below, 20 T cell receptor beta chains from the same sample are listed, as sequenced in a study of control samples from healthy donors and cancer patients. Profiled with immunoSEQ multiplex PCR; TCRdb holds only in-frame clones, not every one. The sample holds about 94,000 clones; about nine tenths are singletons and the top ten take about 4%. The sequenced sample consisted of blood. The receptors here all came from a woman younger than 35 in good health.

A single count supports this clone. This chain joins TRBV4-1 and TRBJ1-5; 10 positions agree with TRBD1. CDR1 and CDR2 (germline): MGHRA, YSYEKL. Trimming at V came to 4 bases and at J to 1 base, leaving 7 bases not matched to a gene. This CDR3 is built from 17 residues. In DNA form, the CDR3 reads TGCGCCAGCAGCCCGACAGGGGGCCAGGGGAGCAATCAGCCCCAGCATTTT. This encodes CASSPTGGQGSNQPQHF.

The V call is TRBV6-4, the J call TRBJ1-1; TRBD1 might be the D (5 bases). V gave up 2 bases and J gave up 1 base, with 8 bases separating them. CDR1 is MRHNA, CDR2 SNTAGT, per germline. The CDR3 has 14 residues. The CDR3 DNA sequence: TGTGCCAGCAGTGACCTGGACAAGAACACTGAAGCTTTCTTT. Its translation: CASSDLDKNTEAFF.

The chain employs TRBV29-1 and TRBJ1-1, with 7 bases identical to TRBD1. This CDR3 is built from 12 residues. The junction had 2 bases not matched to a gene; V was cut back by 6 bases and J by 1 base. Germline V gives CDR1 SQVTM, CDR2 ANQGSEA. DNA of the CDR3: TGCAGCGTCTCAGGGGGGAACACTGAAGCTTTCTTT. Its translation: CSVSGGNTEAFF. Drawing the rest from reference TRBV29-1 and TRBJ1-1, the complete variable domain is SAVISQKPSRDICQRGTSLTIQCQVDSQVTMMFWYRQQPGQSLTLIATANQGSEATYESGFVIDKFPISRPNLTFSTLTVSNMSPEDSSIYLCSVSGGNTEAFFGQGTRLTVV.

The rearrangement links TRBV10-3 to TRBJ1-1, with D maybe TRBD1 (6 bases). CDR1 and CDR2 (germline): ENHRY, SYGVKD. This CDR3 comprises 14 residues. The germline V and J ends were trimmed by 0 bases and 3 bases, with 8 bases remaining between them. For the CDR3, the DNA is TGTGCCATCAGTGAGTCAGGGGGGGACACTGAAGCTTTCTTT. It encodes CAISESGGDTEAFF.

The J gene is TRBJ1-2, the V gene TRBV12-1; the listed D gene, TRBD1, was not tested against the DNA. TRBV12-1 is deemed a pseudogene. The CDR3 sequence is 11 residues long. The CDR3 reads CASSFDSGYTF. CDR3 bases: TGTGCCAGCAGCTTTGACAGTGGCTACACCTTC.

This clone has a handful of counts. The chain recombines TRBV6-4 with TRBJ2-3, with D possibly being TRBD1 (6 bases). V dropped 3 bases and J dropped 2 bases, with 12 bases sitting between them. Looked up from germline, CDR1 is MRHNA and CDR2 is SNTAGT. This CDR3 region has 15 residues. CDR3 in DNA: TGTGCCAGCAGTGAAGGAAACAGGGACACAGATACGCAGTATTTT. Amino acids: CASSEGNRDTDTQYF.

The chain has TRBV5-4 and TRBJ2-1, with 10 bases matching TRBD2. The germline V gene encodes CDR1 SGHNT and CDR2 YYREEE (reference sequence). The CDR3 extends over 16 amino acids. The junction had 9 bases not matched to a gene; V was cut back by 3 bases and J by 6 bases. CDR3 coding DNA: TGTGCCAGCAGCTGGGGCCTAGCGGGGGTACTCAATGAGCAGTTCTTC. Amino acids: CASSWGLAGVLNEQFF. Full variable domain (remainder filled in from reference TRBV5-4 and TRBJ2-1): ETGVTQSPTHLIKTRGQQVTLRCSSQSGHNTVSWYQQALGQGPQFIFQYYREEENGRGNFPPRFSGLQFPNYSSELNVNALELDDSALYLCASSWGLAGVLNEQFFGPGTRLTVL.

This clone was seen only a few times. This CDR3 is CASSRLGGAGNTIYF. The CDR3 region has the DNA TGTGCCAGCAGCCGACTAGGGGGGGCAGGAAACACCATATATTTT. J is TRBJ1-3 and V is TRBV7-6; weak D call: TRBD1 (6 bases). Trimming removed 5 bases from V and 4 bases from J, with 15 bases in between. Germline CDR1 is SGHVS and CDR2 is FNYEAQ. This CDR3 is built from 15 residues. Variable domain in full (rest from reference TRBV7-6 and TRBJ1-3): GAGVSQSPRYKVTKRGQDVALRCDPISGHVSLYWYRQALGQGPEFLTYFNYEAQQDKSGLPNDRFSAERPEGSISTLTIQRTEQRDSAMYRCASSRLGGAGNTIYFGEGSWLTVV.

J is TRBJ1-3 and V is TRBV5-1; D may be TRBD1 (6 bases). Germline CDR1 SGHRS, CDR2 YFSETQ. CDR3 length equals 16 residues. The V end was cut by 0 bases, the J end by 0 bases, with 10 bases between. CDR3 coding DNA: TGCGCCAGCAGCTTGGATAGGGACAACTCTGGAAACACCATATATTTT. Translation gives CASSLDRDNSGNTIYF.

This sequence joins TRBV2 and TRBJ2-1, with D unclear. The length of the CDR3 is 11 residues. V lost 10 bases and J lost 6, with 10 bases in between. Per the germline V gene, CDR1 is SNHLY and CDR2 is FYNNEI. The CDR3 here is CAIVPGNEQFF. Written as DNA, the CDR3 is TGTGCCATCGTACCAGGCAATGAGCAGTTCTTC.

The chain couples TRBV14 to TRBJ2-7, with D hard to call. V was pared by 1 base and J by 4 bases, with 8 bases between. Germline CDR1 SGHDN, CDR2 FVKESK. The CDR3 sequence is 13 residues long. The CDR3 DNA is TGTGCCAGCAGCCAAGTCGGCCCTTACGAGCAGTACTTC. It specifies CASSQVGPYEQYF.

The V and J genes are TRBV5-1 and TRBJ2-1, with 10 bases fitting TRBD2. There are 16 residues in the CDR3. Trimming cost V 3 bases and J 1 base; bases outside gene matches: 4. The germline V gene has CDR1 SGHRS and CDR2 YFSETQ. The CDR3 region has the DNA TGCGCCAGCAGCTCCTCTAGCGGGGGATCCTACAATGAGCAGTTCTTC. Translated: CASSSSSGGSYNEQFF.

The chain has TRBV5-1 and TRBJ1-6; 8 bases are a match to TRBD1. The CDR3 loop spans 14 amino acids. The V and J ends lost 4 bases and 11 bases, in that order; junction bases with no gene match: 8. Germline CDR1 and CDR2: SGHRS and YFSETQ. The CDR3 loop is CASSTGQGSPPLHF. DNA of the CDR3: TGCGCCAGCAGCACCGGACAGGGTTCACCACCCCTCCACTTT.

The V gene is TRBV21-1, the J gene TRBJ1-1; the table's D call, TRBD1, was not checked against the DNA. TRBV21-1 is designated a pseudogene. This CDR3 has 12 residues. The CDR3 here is CASVQMNTEAFF. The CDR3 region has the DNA TGTGCCAGCGTTCAGATGAACACTGAAGCTTTCTTT.

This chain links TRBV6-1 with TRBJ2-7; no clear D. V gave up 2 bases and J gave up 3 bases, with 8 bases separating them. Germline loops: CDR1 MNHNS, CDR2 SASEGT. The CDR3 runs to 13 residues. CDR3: CASSETQDYEQYF. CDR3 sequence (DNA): TGTGCCAGCAGTGAAACTCAGGACTACGAGCAGTACTTC.

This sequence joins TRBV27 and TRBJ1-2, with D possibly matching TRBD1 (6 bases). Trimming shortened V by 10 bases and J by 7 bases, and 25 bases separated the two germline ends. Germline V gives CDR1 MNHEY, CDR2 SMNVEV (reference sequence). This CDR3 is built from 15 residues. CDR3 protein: CATRRGDTGRSGYTF. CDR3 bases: TGTGCCACCCGGAGGGGAGATACAGGGCGCAGTGGCTACACCTTC.

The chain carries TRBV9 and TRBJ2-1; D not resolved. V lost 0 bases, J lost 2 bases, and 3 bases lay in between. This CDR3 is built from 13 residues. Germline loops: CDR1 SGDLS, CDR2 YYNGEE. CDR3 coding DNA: TGTGCCAGCAGCGTAGTTCCCTACAATGAGCAGTTCTTC. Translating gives CASSVVPYNEQFF.

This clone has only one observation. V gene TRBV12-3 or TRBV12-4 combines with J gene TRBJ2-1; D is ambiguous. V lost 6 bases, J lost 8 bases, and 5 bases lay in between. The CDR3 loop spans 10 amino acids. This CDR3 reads CASRKDEQFF. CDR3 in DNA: TGTGCCAGCAGGAAAGATGAGCAGTTCTTC.

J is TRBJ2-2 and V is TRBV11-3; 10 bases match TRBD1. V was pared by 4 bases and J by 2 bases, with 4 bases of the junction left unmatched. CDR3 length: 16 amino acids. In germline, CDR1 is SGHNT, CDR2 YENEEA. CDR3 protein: CASSWETGGNTGELFF. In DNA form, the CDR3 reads TGTGCCAGCAGCTGGGAGACAGGGGGCAACACCGGGGAGCTGTTTTTT. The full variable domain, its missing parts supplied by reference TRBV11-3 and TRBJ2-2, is EAGVVQSPRYKIIEKKQPVAFWCNPISGHNTLYWYLQNLGQGPELLIRYENEEAVDDSQLPKDRFSAERLKGVDSTLKIQPAELGDSAVYLCASSWETGGNTGELFFGEGSRLTVL.

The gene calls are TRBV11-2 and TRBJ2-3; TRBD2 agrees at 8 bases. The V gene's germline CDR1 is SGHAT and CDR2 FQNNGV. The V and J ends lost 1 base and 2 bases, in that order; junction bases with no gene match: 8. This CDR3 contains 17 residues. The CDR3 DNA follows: TGTGCCAGCAGCTTAGGTATGGCGGGGGGCCTCACAGATACGCAGTATTTT. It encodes CASSLGMAGGLTDTQYF.